The rows below give T cell receptor beta chains drawn from one sample of a study of T cell responses to AZD1222 COVID-19 vaccine. TCRdb's copy holds only in-frame clones and misses some; the assay was immunoSEQ multiplex PCR. The sample carries around 180,000 clones, 70% to 90% recorded once. The sample was peripheral blood, taken on day 0 of AZD1222 vaccination. These receptors were collected from an adult in good health. The CDR3 runs from the conserved cysteine through the conserved F or W. A D gene is named only where the DNA matches it firmly. Clone sizes are given selectively: once, few, many, or a class where the clone is expanded.

TRBV4-1	TRBD1	few	TRBJ1-5	CASSHINRGSNQPQHF	TGCGCCAGCAGCCATATTAACAGGGGTAGTAATCAGCCCCAGCATTTT
TRBV7-2	-	-	TRBJ1-1	CASSWGGEAFF	TGTGCCAGCAGCTGGGGGGGTGAAGCTTTCTTT
TRBV28	-	-	TRBJ1-5	CASSLWVGQGYQPQHF	TGTGCCAGCAGTTTATGGGTAGGGCAGGGTTACCAGCCCCAGCATTTT
TRBV28	TRBD2	-	TRBJ2-5	CASSGEALALKTQYF	TGTGCCAGCAGTGGGGAAGCACTAGCGCTGAAGACCCAGTACTTC
TRBV12-5	-	-	TRBJ1-2	CASGLSRGLKGGYTF	TGTGCTAGTGGTTTGTCGAGGGGACTCAAAGGGGGCTACACCTTC
TRBV29-1	-	once	TRBJ2-2	CSVAGPTGELFF	TGCAGCGTTGCAGGGCCCACCGGGGAGCTGTTTTTT
TRBV13	TRBD1	-	TRBJ1-1	CASSPRSRTGGNTEAFF	TGTGCCAGCAGCCCCAGAAGTAGGACAGGGGGGAATACTGAAGCTTTCTTT
TRBV29-1	TRBD2	-	TRBJ2-1	CSVALAGDTEQFF	TGCAGCGTTGCGCTAGCGGGAGACACTGAGCAGTTCTTC
TRBV5-1	-	once	TRBJ1-6	CASGPGSGDNSPLHF	TGCGCCAGCGGGCCCGGCAGTGGCGATAATTCACCCCTCCACTTT
TRBV4-1	-	-	TRBJ2-7	CASSQEGGNEQYF	TGCGCCAGCAGCCAAGAAGGCGGGAACGAGCAGTACTTC
TRBV7-9	TRBD1	-	TRBJ2-7	CASSRQGAIRSYEQYF	TGTGCCAGCAGCCGACAGGGGGCGATTAGGTCCTACGAGCAGTACTTC
TRBV5-6	TRBD2	once	TRBJ2-3	CASSSSGESTDTQYF	TGTGCCAGCAGCTCTAGCGGGGAGAGCACAGATACGCAGTATTTT
TRBV7-7	TRBD1	-	TRBJ2-5	CASSQGAGAAETQYF	TGTGCTAGCAGCCAGGGGGCAGGGGCGGCAGAGACCCAGTACTTC
TRBV5-4	-	-	TRBJ1-5	CASSLKWQTQQPQHF	TGTGCCAGCAGCTTGAAATGGCAGACTCAACAGCCCCAGCATTTT
TRBV11-2	TRBD1	-	TRBJ1-6	CASRDRGSPLHF	TGTGCCAGCAGAGACAGGGGTTCACCCCTCCACTTT
TRBV7-8	-	-	TRBJ1-1	CASSVAVFGTEAFF	TGTGCCAGCAGCGTAGCGGTATTCGGGACTGAAGCTTTCTTT
TRBV4-3	-	-	TRBJ1-4	CASSQDLPRGVGVNEKLFF	TGCGCCAGCAGCCAAGATCTCCCCCGGGGAGTAGGGGTCAATGAAAAACTGTTTTTT
TRBV9	-	-	TRBJ1-1	CASSSGTVNTEAFF	TGTGCCAGCAGCTCCGGGACTGTGAACACTGAAGCTTTCTTT
TRBV7-3	TRBD1	-	TRBJ1-2	CASSLSGTGGSYGYTF	TGTGCCAGCAGCTTATCCGGGACAGGGGGTTCCTATGGCTACACCTTC
TRBV5-4	-	-	TRBJ2-7	CASSFGGASYEQYF	TGTGCCAGCAGCTTTGGGGGGGCCTCCTACGAGCAGTACTTC
TRBV7-3	-	-	TRBJ2-4	CASSLNSQNIQYF	TGTGCCAGCAGCTTAAACAGTCAAAACATTCAGTACTTC
TRBV4-1	-	-	TRBJ1-2	CASSQDRSRGYTF	TGCGCCAGCAGCCAAGATAGGTCTCGAGGCTACACCTTC
TRBV30	-	-	TRBJ1-6	CACLLGGSRNRSPLHF	TGTGCCTGCCTCCTTGGGGGCTCCAGGAATAGGTCACCCCTCCACTTT
TRBV9	-	-	TRBJ2-3	CASQAGASTDTQYF	TGTGCCAGCCAAGCGGGTGCTAGCACAGATACGCAGTATTTT
TRBV30	TRBD1	-	TRBJ1-5	CAWSVDRGNQPQHF	TGTGCCTGGAGTGTGGACAGGGGCAATCAGCCCCAGCATTTT
TRBV7-9	-	-	TRBJ1-1	CASSPREIPLEAFF	TGTGCCAGCAGCCCCCGCGAAATCCCCCTTGAAGCTTTCTTT
TRBV30	TRBD1	-	TRBJ2-1	CAWSPTGTGGYNEQFF	TGTGCCTGGAGTCCTACCGGGACAGGGGGATACAATGAGCAGTTCTTC
TRBV6-4	-	-	TRBJ2-1	CASSDSMQGLEFYNEQFF	TGTGCCAGCAGTGACTCGATGCAGGGACTGGAATTTTACAATGAGCAGTTCTTC
TRBV6-5	-	-	TRBJ1-2	CASSYGAANYGYTF	TGTGCCAGCAGTTACGGTGCAGCTAACTATGGCTACACCTTC
TRBV7-2	-	-	TRBJ1-2	CASSSPGRNNYGYTF	TGTGCCAGCAGCTCCCCAGGACGGAATAACTATGGCTACACCTTC
TRBV19	-	-	TRBJ2-7	CASSDSDSSYEQYF	TGTGCCAGTAGTGACAGCGATAGCTCCTACGAGCAGTACTTC